Below, 13 T cell receptor beta chains from the same sample are listed, as sequenced in a study of cytomegalovirus exposure and HLA in healthy donors. Repertoires were generated with immunoSEQ multiplex PCR, while TCRdb's copy carries only in-frame clones and drops some. The repertoire holds roughly 280,000 clones, with 65% to 90% as singletons. Sequencing used PBMCs. The receptors shown here come from a woman aged 18-30 years in good health and CMV-seronegative.

The rearrangement joins TRBV4-2 to TRBJ1-1; 8 bases align to TRBD1. With V trimmed by 5 bases and J by 5 bases, 7 bases remained unmatched. The CDR3 covers 14 residues. Per the germline V gene, CDR1 is LGHNA and CDR2 is YNFKEQ. The CDR3 bases are TGTGCCAGCAGCAGGGACAGGTCTACTACTGAAGCTTTCTTT. Residues: CASSRDRSTTEAFF.

J is TRBJ2-3 and V is TRBV7-9; maybe TRBD1 (6 bases). Germline assignment: CDR1 SEHNR and CDR2 FQNEAQ (reference sequence). V lost 5 bases and J lost 2, with 17 bases in between. This CDR3 is built from 16 residues. Here the CDR3 reads CASSPSGTYFTDTQYF. Here the CDR3 DNA reads TGTGCCAGCAGCCCCTCCGGGACATATTTCACAGATACGCAGTATTTT.

The chain recombines TRBV29-1 with TRBJ1-4; 9 bases line up with TRBD1. Trimming cost V 7 bases and J 4 bases; bases outside gene matches: 4. The CDR3 loop spans 13 amino acids. Germline assignment: CDR1 SQVTM and CDR2 ANQGSEA. CDR3 nucleotide sequence: TGCAGCGCCGGGACAGGGAATAATGAAAAACTGTTTTTT. This sequence encodes CSAGTGNNEKLFF.

This chain uses TRBV10-3 with TRBJ1-1; TRBD1 agrees at 11 bases. CDR3 length: 15 residues. After removal of 6 bases from V and 3 bases from J, the junction contained 6 bases not matched to a gene. Germline V lookup: CDR1 ENHRY, CDR2 SYGVKD. CDR3 sequence: CAIRTGTGGDTEAFF. The CDR3 DNA reads TGTGCCATCAGGACCGGGACAGGGGGTGACACTGAAGCTTTCTTT.

The chain uses TRBV7-9 and TRBJ1-1, with D tentatively TRBD1 (6 bases). Between the trimmed V and J ends, which lost 5 bases and 4 bases, there was a span of 8 bases. Germline CDR1 SEHNR, CDR2 FQNEAQ (reference sequence). The CDR3 is 12 amino acids. The CDR3 region is CASSQGTTEAFF. For the CDR3, the DNA is TGTGCCAGCAGCCAGGGGACCACTGAAGCTTTCTTT.

This clone was seen once. The V and J genes are TRBV5-1 and TRBJ1-1; 7 bases match TRBD1. Unmatched junction bases numbered 7, after V lost 1 base and J lost 4 bases. Germline CDR1 and CDR2: SGHRS and YFSETQ. This CDR3 comprises 15 residues. The CDR3 DNA sequence: TGCGCCAGCAGCTTGTTGTGGGACAGCGGCACTGAAGCTTTCTTT. Its translation: CASSLLWDSGTEAFF. The full variable domain, completed using reference TRBV5-1 and TRBJ1-1, is KAGVTQTPRYLIKTRGQQVTLSCSPISGHRSVSWYQQTPGQGLQFLFEYFSETQRNKGNFPGRFSGRQFSNSRSEMNVSTLELGDSALYLCASSLLWDSGTEAFFGQGTRLTVV.

This chain uses TRBV13 with TRBJ2-2, with D tentatively TRBD2 (5 bases). The V and J ends lost 5 bases and 4 bases respectively, with 11 bases between them. The germline V gene encodes CDR1 PRHDT and CDR2 FYEKMQ (reference sequence). CDR3 length equals 14 residues. The CDR3 bases are TGTGCCAGCAGCACTCGGACTGGCACCGGGGAGCTGTTTTTT. Encoded protein: CASSTRTGTGELFF.

The sample holds one count of this clone. The chain links TRBV29-1 to TRBJ2-7; 11 bases match TRBD2. Looked up from germline, CDR1 is SQVTM and CDR2 is ANQGSEA. Trimming took 2 bases from V and 4 from J; bases not matched to a gene: 7. The CDR3 runs to 15 residues. The CDR3 DNA reads TGCAGCGTTGAATTGGGACTAGCGGACTCTTACGAGCAGTACTTC. Amino acids: CSVELGLADSYEQYF.

This clone was found once. The CDR3 protein is CASSQVPSGEKLFF. CDR3 sequence (DNA): TGCGCCAGCAGCCAAGTCCCCTCGGGGGAAAAACTGTTTTTT. J is TRBJ1-4 and V is TRBV4-1, with unresolved D. Trimming left V 1 base short and J 8 bases short, with 11 bases between. CDR1 is MGHRA and CDR2 is YSYEKL in the germline V gene. The CDR3 extends over 14 amino acids.

The genes are TRBV25-1 and TRBJ1-4, with a possible D match to TRBD1 (6 bases). The germline V gene has CDR1 MGHDK and CDR2 SYGVNS. Trimming removed 2 bases at V and 7 bases at J, with 11 bases between. CDR3 length: 14 amino acids. The CDR3 DNA reads as TGTGCCAGCAGTGAACAGGGGTTTTTTGAAAAACTGTTTTTT. Residues: CASSEQGFFEKLFF.

The chain combines TRBV5-6 with TRBJ1-2; D is unresolved. V was pared by 4 bases and J by 2 bases, with 9 bases between. CDR3 length: 13 amino acids. Germline assignment: CDR1 SGHDT and CDR2 YYEEEE. As DNA, the CDR3 is TGTGCCAGCAGCCCGACTCAAAACTATGGCTACACCTTC. Its translation: CASSPTQNYGYTF.

This clone was counted between two and nine times. This chain connects TRBV29-1 to TRBJ2-1; 9 nucleotides agree with TRBD2. The J segment lost 3 bases and the V segment lost 7 bases, leaving 16 bases of the junction unmatched. This CDR3 spans 17 amino acids. CDR1 and CDR2 from the germline V gene are SQVTM and ANQGSEA. CDR3 sequence: CSAFKGSGRPIYNEQFF. CDR3 DNA: TGCAGCGCCTTTAAAGGAAGCGGGAGGCCCATCTACAATGAGCAGTTCTTC.

This clone is a singleton in its sample. The rearrangement links TRBV4-3 to TRBJ1-6, with 7 bases fitting TRBD1. The germline gives CDR1 LGHNA, CDR2 YSLEER. The V segment lost 1 base and the J segment 7 bases; nucleotides outside the gene matches: 4. The CDR3 runs 15 residues. CDR3 coding DNA: TGCGCCAGCAGCCAAGGTACAGGGGAAAATTCACCCCTCCACTTT. As protein: CASSQGTGENSPLHF.